This paragraph reports one T cell receptor (beta chain). The data derive from a study of Graves' ophthalmopathy and Graves' hyperthyroidism. TCR beta CDR3 regions were amplified from RNA transcripts. A first-round RT-PCR used HTBI primers, followed by a second-round multiplex PCR. TCRdb reprocessed the multiplex PCR reads with MiXCR, giving one entry per CDR3 protein. Of 900,000 to 1,200,000 distinct CDR3 sequences listed, about 38% are singletons. Patients in the hyperthyroidism group, adults aged 18 to 65, were newly diagnosed, under 2 months' duration. The germline V gene has CDR1 DFQATT and CDR2 SNEGSKA (reference sequence). V was cut by 3 bases and J by 3 bases, with 5 bases left in between. This CDR3 is built from 11 residues.

Sequenced material: peripheral blood or thyroid tissue (not recorded which). The rearrangement uses TRBV20-1 and TRBJ1-1; unclear D gene. This sequence originates from an adult man with Graves' hyperthyroidism. The CDR3 region has the DNA TGCAGTGCTAGCACAGACACTGAAGCTTTCTTT. Protein sequence: CSASTDTEAFF.